Listed below are T cell receptor beta chains from one sample, sequenced in a study of human T cells and chemical hapten exposure. MiXCR, run by TCRdb on the RACE reads, gives a single entry per CDR3 protein. The repertoire has about 380,000 distinct CDR3 sequences, just under 6.5% of them found once; the top ten carry about 5.4%. This specimen consisted of whole blood, obtained in connection with sensitization to the hapten diphenylcyclopropenone (DPC). Receptors originate from a young woman with alopecia areata. Some clones in this sample may be carry-over from other donors' samples. CDR3s include the opening cysteine and the closing phenylalanine or tryptophan. A D gene is named only where the DNA matches it firmly. Expanded clones are given a class, and other clones once, few, many or no size at all.

clone size: many
J gene: TRBJ1-1
CDR3 length: 14
D gene: -
V gene: TRBV5-1
CDR3 DNA: TGCGCCAGCAGCTTGGATTGGGGGGAGACTGAAGCTTTCTTT
CDR3 protein: CASSLDWGETEAFF

clone size: many
J gene: TRBJ2-3
CDR3 length: 15
D gene: -
V gene: TRBV7-9
CDR3 DNA: TGTGCCAGCAGCTTGGGAGGTACCACATTAGATACGCAGTATTTT
CDR3 protein: CASSLGGTTLDTQYF

clone size: -
J gene: TRBJ1-1
CDR3 length: 18
D gene: -
V gene: TRBV7-9
CDR3 DNA: TGTGCCAGCAGCTCACCGGAGGTGGCAGTACTGATGAACACTGAAGCTTTCTTT
CDR3 protein: CASSSPEVAVLMNTEAFF

clone size: -
J gene: TRBJ1-1
CDR3 length: 14
D gene: -
V gene: TRBV7-6
CDR3 DNA: TGTGCCAGCAGCACCAGGGAGGCGCGGCCTGAAGCTTTCTTT
CDR3 protein: CASSTREARPEAFF

clone size: many
J gene: TRBJ2-3
CDR3 length: 14
D gene: -
V gene: TRBV20-1
CDR3 DNA: TGCAGTGCTATTGGCGGGGCATTTGCAGATACGCAGTATTTT
CDR3 protein: CSAIGGAFADTQYF

clone size: many
J gene: TRBJ2-7
CDR3 length: 14
D gene: TRBD1
V gene: TRBV7-2
CDR3 DNA: TGTGCCAGCAGCTTTGTTACAGGGGGTAGCGAGCAGTACTTC
CDR3 protein: CASSFVTGGSEQYF

clone size: few
J gene: TRBJ1-5
CDR3 length: 18
D gene: -
V gene: TRBV15
CDR3 DNA: TGTGCCACCAGCAGAGAAGGTAGGGAAACGTATAGCAATCAGCCCCAGCATTTT
CDR3 protein: CATSREGRETYSNQPQHF

clone size: -
J gene: TRBJ2-7
CDR3 length: 16
D gene: -
V gene: TRBV4-3
CDR3 DNA: TGCGCCAGCAGCCACCTCTGGACAGAGAGCTCCTACGAGCAGTACTTC
CDR3 protein: CASSHLWTESSYEQYF

clone size: -
J gene: TRBJ1-5
CDR3 length: 15
D gene: -
V gene: TRBV6-2/TRBV6-3
CDR3 DNA: TGTGCCAGCAACTTGGTGTCGGGGGAAAATCAGCCCCAGCATTTT
CDR3 protein: CASNLVSGENQPQHF

clone size: few
J gene: TRBJ2-3
CDR3 length: 17
D gene: TRBD1
V gene: TRBV11-2
CDR3 DNA: TGTGCCAGCAGCTCCCTCTTAGACAGGGTCGGCACAGATACGCAGTATTTT
CDR3 protein: CASSSLLDRVGTDTQYF

clone size: few
J gene: TRBJ1-6
CDR3 length: 15
D gene: -
V gene: TRBV3-1
CDR3 DNA: TGTGCCAGCAGCCAAGATTGGGGACCGAGTTCACCCCTCCACTTT
CDR3 protein: CASSQDWGPSSPLHF

clone size: few
J gene: TRBJ2-1
CDR3 length: 14
D gene: TRBD2
V gene: TRBV7-3
CDR3 DNA: TGTGCCAGCAGCCAAGGGACTAGCGGGGCTGAGCAGTTCTTC
CDR3 protein: CASSQGTSGAEQFF

clone size: -
J gene: TRBJ2-3
CDR3 length: 17
D gene: TRBD1
V gene: TRBV4-1
CDR3 DNA: TGCGCCAGCAGCCAAGAAGGACAGGGGTCTAGCACAGATACGCAGTATTTT
CDR3 protein: CASSQEGQGSSTDTQYF

clone size: few
J gene: TRBJ1-3
CDR3 length: 15
D gene: -
V gene: TRBV28
CDR3 DNA: TGTGCCAGCAGTTTGTACGGGTTATCAGGAAACACCATATATTTT
CDR3 protein: CASSLYGLSGNTIYF

clone size: many
J gene: TRBJ2-5
CDR3 length: 13
D gene: -
V gene: TRBV29-1
CDR3 DNA: TGCAGCGTTACTACCGGTTATCAAGAGACCCAGTACTTC
CDR3 protein: CSVTTGYQETQYF

clone size: -
J gene: TRBJ2-1
CDR3 length: 15
D gene: -
V gene: TRBV2
CDR3 DNA: TGTGCCAGCAGTCAACAGGGCCCTCACTACGGTGAGCAGTTCTTC
CDR3 protein: CASSQQGPHYGEQFF

clone size: -
J gene: TRBJ1-5
CDR3 length: 14
D gene: -
V gene: TRBV24-1
CDR3 DNA: TGTGCCACCAGTGGTAGTACAGGAGCTCAGCCCCAGCATTTT
CDR3 protein: CATSGSTGAQPQHF

clone size: many
J gene: TRBJ2-1
CDR3 length: 18
D gene: TRBD1
V gene: TRBV20-1
CDR3 DNA: TGCAGTGCCGAGATATTGGGAGTGAGACAGGGGTCCTACAATGAGCAGTTCTTC
CDR3 protein: CSAEILGVRQGSYNEQFF

clone size: -
J gene: TRBJ2-5
CDR3 length: 14
D gene: TRBD2
V gene: TRBV6-1
CDR3 DNA: TGTGCCAGCAGTAAGCGGGGGGTTGAAGAGACCCAGTACTTC
CDR3 protein: CASSKRGVEETQYF

clone size: -
J gene: TRBJ1-1
CDR3 length: 14
D gene: -
V gene: TRBV7-3
CDR3 DNA: TGTGCCAGCAGCCCGCAGGGGAAAGGAACTGAAGCTTTCTTT
CDR3 protein: CASSPQGKGTEAFF

clone size: -
J gene: TRBJ2-3
CDR3 length: 17
D gene: TRBD2
V gene: TRBV28
CDR3 DNA: TGTGCCAGCAGTTTGGGTGGGACTAGCGGTATCGTCGATACGCAGTATTTT
CDR3 protein: CASSLGGTSGIVDTQYF

clone size: -
J gene: TRBJ1-2
CDR3 length: 15
D gene: -
V gene: TRBV20-1
CDR3 DNA: TGCAGTGCTAGAGACCCGGGGGGCGTGGACTATGGCTACACCTTC
CDR3 protein: CSARDPGGVDYGYTF

clone size: few
J gene: TRBJ2-7
CDR3 length: 14
D gene: -
V gene: TRBV20-1
CDR3 DNA: TGCAGTGCTAGAGATCTTAGAACACCGACCGAGCAGTACTTC
CDR3 protein: CSARDLRTPTEQYF

clone size: few
J gene: TRBJ2-1
CDR3 length: 16
D gene: TRBD2
V gene: TRBV7-2
CDR3 DNA: TGTGCCAGCAGCCCACTAGCGGGGGCCCCCTACAATGAGCAGTTCTTC
CDR3 protein: CASSPLAGAPYNEQFF

clone size: -
J gene: TRBJ2-1
CDR3 length: 11
D gene: -
V gene: TRBV28
CDR3 DNA: TGTGCCAGCAGGTTATACAATGAGCAGTTCTTC
CDR3 protein: CASRLYNEQFF

clone size: many
J gene: TRBJ2-3
CDR3 length: 16
D gene: -
V gene: TRBV7-2
CDR3 DNA: TGTGCCAGCAGCCCCACTCCCGGAGGGGGCACAGATACGCAGTATTTT
CDR3 protein: CASSPTPGGGTDTQYF

clone size: many
J gene: TRBJ1-4
CDR3 length: 14
D gene: -
V gene: TRBV5-4
CDR3 DNA: TGTGCCAGCAGCTTCCGCGCAACTAATGAAAAACTGTTTTTT
CDR3 protein: CASSFRATNEKLFF

clone size: many
J gene: TRBJ1-1
CDR3 length: 14
D gene: -
V gene: TRBV6-6
CDR3 DNA: TGTGCCAGCAGTTACTCGCTTTGGGGAGGTGAAGCTTTCTTT
CDR3 protein: CASSYSLWGGEAFF

clone size: few
J gene: TRBJ2-1
CDR3 length: 15
D gene: TRBD2
V gene: TRBV20-1
CDR3 DNA: TGCAGTGCTAGAGCTAGCGGGGGGGCGTACAATGAGCAGTTCTTC
CDR3 protein: CSARASGGAYNEQFF

clone size: -
J gene: TRBJ1-5
CDR3 length: 17
D gene: -
V gene: TRBV12-3/TRBV12-4
CDR3 DNA: TGTGCCAGCAGTTTTAGGGTAGGGGTAGCGAGCAATCAGCCCCAGCATTTT
CDR3 protein: CASSFRVGVASNQPQHF

clone size: many
J gene: TRBJ1-5
CDR3 length: 14
D gene: -
V gene: TRBV5-1
CDR3 DNA: TGCGCCAGCAGCTTCGGAGGGGTCAATCAGCCCCAGCATTTT
CDR3 protein: CASSFGGVNQPQHF

clone size: few
J gene: TRBJ1-4
CDR3 length: 14
D gene: -
V gene: TRBV25-1
CDR3 DNA: TGTGCCAGCAGTGAAGCCTCGGCAGATGAAAAACTGTTTTTT
CDR3 protein: CASSEASADEKLFF

clone size: few
J gene: TRBJ2-1
CDR3 length: 17
D gene: -
V gene: TRBV3-1
CDR3 DNA: TGTGCCAGCAGCCAAAACTTCGGGGGAAATTTGCACAATGAGCAGTTCTTC
CDR3 protein: CASSQNFGGNLHNEQFF

clone size: few
J gene: TRBJ2-7
CDR3 length: 15
D gene: -
V gene: TRBV28
CDR3 DNA: TGTGCCAGCAGTTTACCCCTCACGACCTCCTACGAGCAGTACTTC
CDR3 protein: CASSLPLTTSYEQYF

clone size: -
J gene: TRBJ1-6
CDR3 length: 15
D gene: -
V gene: TRBV4-3
CDR3 DNA: TGCGCCAGCAGCCAAATTGCAACGGAAAATTCACCCCTCCACTTT
CDR3 protein: CASSQIATENSPLHF